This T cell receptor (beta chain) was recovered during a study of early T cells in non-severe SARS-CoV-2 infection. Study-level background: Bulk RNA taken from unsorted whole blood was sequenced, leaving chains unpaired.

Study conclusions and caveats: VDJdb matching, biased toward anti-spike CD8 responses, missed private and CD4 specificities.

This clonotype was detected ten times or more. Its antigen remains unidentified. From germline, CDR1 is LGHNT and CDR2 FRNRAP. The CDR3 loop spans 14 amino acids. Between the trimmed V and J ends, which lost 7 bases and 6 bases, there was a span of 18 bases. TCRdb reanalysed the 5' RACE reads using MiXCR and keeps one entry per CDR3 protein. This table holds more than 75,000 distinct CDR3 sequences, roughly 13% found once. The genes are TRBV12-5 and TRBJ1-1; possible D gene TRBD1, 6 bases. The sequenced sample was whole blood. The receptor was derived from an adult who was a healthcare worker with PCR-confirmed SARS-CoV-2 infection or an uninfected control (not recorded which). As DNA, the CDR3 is TGTGCTAGTGCCCAAGAAGGGGGGTGGCCTGAAGCTTTCTTT. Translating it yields CASAQEGGWPEAFF.